Shown below are 17 T cell receptor beta chains from a single sample sequenced in a study of identical twins. TCRdb passed the 5' RACE reads through MiXCR, listing each CDR3 protein once. The sample has fewer than 650,000 distinct CDR3 sequences, under 8.5% seen once. The same specimen was also included in a second study, on yellow fever vaccine responses in identical twins.

The sequenced material came from PBMCs. The receptor source for this set is a woman aged 18-35 years in good health.

This clonotype came up a few times. This chain links TRBV13 with TRBJ1-6; 9 nucleotides match TRBD1. There are 16 residues in the CDR3. J lost 5 bases, V lost 4 bases, and 6 bases had no gene match. Germline loops: CDR1 PRHDT, CDR2 FYEKMQ (reference sequence). This CDR3 is CASSSSGQGDNSPLHF. CDR3 in DNA: TGTGCCAGCAGCTCATCGGGACAGGGAGATAATTCACCCCTCCACTTT.

This chain links TRBV7-9 with TRBJ1-2; TRBD1 agrees at 8 bases. The J segment lost 6 bases and the V segment lost 6 bases, leaving 9 bases of the junction unmatched. The CDR3 has 14 residues. In germline, CDR1 is SEHNR, CDR2 FQNEAQ (reference sequence). CDR3 protein: CASSLQGVENGYTF. The CDR3 DNA follows: TGTGCCAGCAGTTTACAGGGGGTGGAAAATGGCTACACCTTC.

This clonotype came up a few times. This chain joins TRBV11-1 and TRBJ2-5; 9 bases are a match to TRBD2. Germline V gene sequence: CDR1 SGHAT, CDR2 FQDESV (reference sequence). With 4 bases clipped from V and 0 bases from J, the junction kept 15 bases outside the gene matches. The CDR3 is 19 amino acids. CDR3 loop: CASSSGPPRTSEDQETQYF. CDR3 coding DNA: TGTGCCAGCAGCTCAGGGCCCCCGAGGACTAGCGAGGACCAAGAGACCCAGTACTTC.

The rearrangement uses TRBV2 and TRBJ2-3, with 8 positions matching TRBD2. The CDR3 extends over 19 amino acids. Trimming at V came to 6 bases and at J to 5 bases, leaving 22 bases not matched to a gene. CDR1 SNHLY and CDR2 FYNNEI come from the germline V gene. Written as DNA, the CDR3 is TGTGCCAGCAGCAACCTCAACTTTTGGCGGGAGGTTGAAGGAGATACGCAGTATTTT. This sequence encodes CASSNLNFWREVEGDTQYF.

This clonotype was counted many times. This sequence joins TRBV6-1 and TRBJ1-2; D remains unclear. CDR1 and CDR2 from the germline V gene are MNHNS and SASEGT. There are 13 residues in the CDR3. Trimming removed 6 bases at V and 2 bases at J, with 10 bases between. In nucleotides, the CDR3 is TGTGCCAGCAGCCTCGACAAGAACTATGGCTACACCTTC. Its protein is CASSLDKNYGYTF.

This clonotype was detected a few times. This chain links TRBV20-1 with TRBJ2-5; TRBD2 agrees at 8 bases. The J segment lost 5 bases and the V segment lost 3 bases, leaving 14 bases of the junction unmatched. The CDR3 sequence is 16 residues long. CDR1 is DFQATT and CDR2 is SNEGSKA in the germline V gene (reference sequence). The DNA of the CDR3 is TGCAGTGCTAGGGGAGGGTTCGGACTAGCAGGGGAGACCCAGTACTTC. Residues: CSARGGFGLAGETQYF.

The chain carries TRBV11-1 and TRBJ2-1; the match to TRBD2 covers 7 bases. V shed 3 bases, J shed 4 bases, and the junction held 18 bases outside the gene matches. Per the germline V gene, CDR1 is SGHAT and CDR2 is FQDESV (reference sequence). This CDR3 spans 19 amino acids. The DNA of the CDR3 is TGTGCCAGCAGCTTTTGGCCCCGGGGGGAGGACAAGCGTTACAATGAGCAGTTCTTC. This translates into CASSFWPRGEDKRYNEQFF.

This clonotype has a handful of counts. The chain employs TRBV18 and TRBJ2-1; weak D call: TRBD1 (6 bases). This CDR3 spans 15 amino acids. Trimming stripped 3 bases from V and 2 bases from J, with 11 bases between. Germline values: CDR1 KGHSH, CDR2 LQKENI. The CDR3 here is CASSPSQGAYNEQFF. CDR3 nucleotides: TGTGCCAGCTCACCGTCACAGGGAGCCTACAATGAGCAGTTCTTC.

This clonotype was seen many times. The gene calls are TRBV15 and TRBJ2-7; possibly TRBD1 for D (6 bases). The CDR3 loop spans 13 amino acids. In germline, CDR1 is LNHNV, CDR2 YYDKDF (reference sequence). Trimming took 4 bases from V and 6 from J, leaving 13 bases between them. Here the CDR3 reads CATSTGERVEQYV. In DNA, the CDR3 is TGTGCCACCAGCACAGGGGAAAGGGTCGAGCAGTACGTC.

This clonotype was detected only a few times. V usage is TRBV29-1 and J usage is TRBJ2-2; TRBD2 aligns across 7 bases. CDR3 length: 17 residues. The V and J ends lost 1 base and 5 bases, in that order; junction bases with no gene match: 13. The germline V gene encodes CDR1 SQVTM and CDR2 ANQGSEA. The CDR3 DNA is TGCAGCGTTGAAGGATGGGGCCAGCGGGGTGGGACCGGGGAGCTGTTTTTT. Amino acid sequence: CSVEGWGQRGGTGELFF.

This clonotype was counted at least ten times. The genes are TRBV28 and TRBJ2-7, with D perhaps matching TRBD1 or TRBD2 (6 bases each). CDR1 is MDHEN and CDR2 is SYDVKM in the germline V gene. Trimming shortened V by 7 bases and J by 0 bases, and 13 bases separated the two germline ends. The CDR3 extends over 14 amino acids. CDR3 nucleotides: TGTGCCAGCACTAGGGGGGTCAGCTCCTACGAGCAGTACTTC. It translates to CASTRGVSSYEQYF.

At least ten counts were recorded for this clonotype. This chain connects TRBV5-5 to TRBJ2-3; a possible D gene is TRBD2 (5 bases). Germline V gives CDR1 SGHKS, CDR2 YYEKEE (reference sequence). Between the trimmed V and J ends, which lost 2 bases and 0 bases, there was a span of 10 bases. The CDR3 sequence is 15 residues long. CDR3 sequence reads: CASSFSPGSTDTQYF. The CDR3 coding sequence is TGTGCCAGCAGCTTTTCTCCGGGGAGCACAGATACGCAGTATTTT.

This clonotype has a handful of counts. J is TRBJ2-7 and V is TRBV12-3 or TRBV12-4; weak D call: TRBD1 (6 bases). The CDR3 covers 15 residues. V gave up 5 bases and J gave up 4 bases, with 18 bases separating them. Here the CDR3 DNA reads TGTGCCAGCAGTCTTCACGACAGGCCCCCTTACGAGCAGTACTTC. It yields the protein CASSLHDRPPYEQYF.

This clonotype was counted a few times. The V call is TRBV5-6, the J call TRBJ2-5; D is perhaps TRBD2 (7 bases). The CDR3 sequence is 16 residues long. Trimming removed 0 bases from V and 5 bases from J, with 17 bases in between. Germline-derived CDR1 and CDR2 are SGHDT and YYEEEE. This CDR3 is CASSLVPGGRGETQYF. CDR3 in DNA: TGTGCCAGCAGCTTGGTCCCCGGAGGGAGGGGGGAGACCCAGTACTTC.

This clonotype was found many times. This chain connects TRBV12-3 or TRBV12-4 to TRBJ2-7; D is ambiguous. V gave up 1 base and J gave up 0 bases, with 10 bases separating them. This CDR3 comprises 15 residues. CDR3 coding DNA: TGTGCCAGCAGTTTAGGGGTCTGGTCCTCCTACGAGCAGTACTTC. This gives the protein CASSLGVWSSYEQYF.

This clonotype was found many times. The chain combines TRBV3-1 with TRBJ2-1, with a possible D match to TRBD2 (6 bases). This CDR3 has 14 amino acids. V dropped 3 bases and J dropped 10 bases, with 16 bases sitting between them. Germline CDR1 and CDR2: LGHDT and YNNKEL (reference sequence). The CDR3 reads CASSHLGAGKEQFF. In nucleotides, the CDR3 is TGTGCCAGCAGCCACCTTGGGGCGGGAAAAGAGCAGTTCTTC.

This clonotype was seen a handful of times. The rearrangement links TRBV7-9 to TRBJ2-1; D gene uncertain. The CDR3 is 14 amino acids. In germline, CDR1 is SEHNR, CDR2 FQNEAQ (reference sequence). V shed 5 bases and J shed 3 bases, with 11 bases lying between them. In nucleotides, the CDR3 is TGTGCCAGCAGCGCCACCCCGGTCTACAATGAGCAGTTCTTC. It is translated as CASSATPVYNEQFF.